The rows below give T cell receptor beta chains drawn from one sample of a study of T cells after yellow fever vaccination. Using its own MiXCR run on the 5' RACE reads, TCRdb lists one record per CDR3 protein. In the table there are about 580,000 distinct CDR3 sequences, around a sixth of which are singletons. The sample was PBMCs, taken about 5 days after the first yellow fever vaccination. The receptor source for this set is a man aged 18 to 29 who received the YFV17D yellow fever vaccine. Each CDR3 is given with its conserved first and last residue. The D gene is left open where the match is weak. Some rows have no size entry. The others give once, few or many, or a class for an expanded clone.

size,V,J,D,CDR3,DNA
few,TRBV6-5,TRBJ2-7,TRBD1,CASSSDTGAPYEQYF,TGTGCCAGCAGTTCCGATACAGGGGCCCCCTACGAGCAGTACTTC
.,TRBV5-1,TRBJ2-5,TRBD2,CASSGGLALFETQYF,TGCGCCAGCAGCGGGGGACTAGCTTTGTTCGAGACCCAGTACTTC
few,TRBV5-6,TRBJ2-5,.,CASSLFSGETQYF,TGTGCCAGCAGCTTGTTTAGCGGAGAGACCCAGTACTTC
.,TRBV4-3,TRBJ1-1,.,CASSQEAVRNTEAFF,TGCGCCAGCAGCCAAGAAGCGGTTAGGAACACTGAAGCTTTCTTT
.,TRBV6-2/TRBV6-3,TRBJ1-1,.,CASSGPRTAFF,TGTGCCAGCAGCGGGCCCCGCACAGCTTTCTTT
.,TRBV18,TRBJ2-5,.,CASSPSRVGRAEIETQYF,TGTGCCAGCTCACCATCAAGGGTTGGTAGAGCAGAGATCGAGACCCAGTACTTC
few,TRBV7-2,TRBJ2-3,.,CASGRGIDRRTDTQYF,TGTGCCAGCGGAAGAGGGATCGACCGGAGGACAGATACGCAGTATTTT
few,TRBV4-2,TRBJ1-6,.,CASSQAQIYNSPLHF,TGTGCCAGCAGCCAAGCGCAGATTTATAATTCACCCCTCCACTTT
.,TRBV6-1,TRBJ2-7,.,CASRPRVYTYEQYF,TGTGCCAGCAGACCCCGGGTCTACACCTACGAGCAGTACTTC
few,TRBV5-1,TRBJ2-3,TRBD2,CASSLRPLAGSTDTQYF,TGCGCCAGCAGCTTGAGGCCGTTAGCGGGGTCCACAGATACGCAGTATTTT
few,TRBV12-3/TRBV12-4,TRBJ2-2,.,CASSLRHDNTGELFF,TGTGCCAGCAGTCTACGACACGATAACACCGGGGAGCTGTTTTTT
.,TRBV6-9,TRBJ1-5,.,CASSYSLGDPNQPQHF,TGTGCCAGCAGTTATTCGTTGGGGGACCCCAATCAGCCCCAGCATTTT
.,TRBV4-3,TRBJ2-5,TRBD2,CASSQDPLRGGQQTQYF,TGCGCCAGCAGCCAAGATCCCCTCCGGGGGGGCCAACAGACCCAGTACTTC
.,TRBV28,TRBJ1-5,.,CATGGDGGGGQPQHF,TGTGCCACGGGTGGGGATGGGGGGGGCGGACAGCCCCAGCATTTT
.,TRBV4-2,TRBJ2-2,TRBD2,CASSQEGLAGGSGSGELFF,TGTGCCAGCAGCCAAGAAGGTCTAGCGGGGGGGTCAGGGTCCGGGGAGCTGTTTTTT
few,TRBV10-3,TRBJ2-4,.,CAIKEGGAKNIQYF,TGTGCCATCAAGGAGGGGGGGGCCAAAAACATTCAGTACTTC
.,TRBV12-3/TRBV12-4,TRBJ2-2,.,CASTKRRVGTGELFF,TGTGCCAGCACCAAGAGAAGGGTGGGCACCGGGGAGCTGTTTTTT